This T cell receptor (beta chain) originates from a study of shared T cell receptors in the human thymus. After removal of 8 bases from V and 3 bases from J, the junction contained 4 bases not matched to a gene. This CDR3 contains 12 residues. Germline V gives CDR1 MDHEN, CDR2 SYDVKM. The protocol was immunoSEQ multiplex PCR, while the TCRdb copy is restricted to in-frame clones and leaves out a portion. Of about 380,000 clones listed, about 95% were seen once; the top ten hold about 0.02%. The receptor was derived from a human donor. Input material: thymocytes. The genes are TRBV28 and TRBJ2-7; TRBD2 matches 7 bases. In nucleotides, the CDR3 is TGTGCCAGCGCTAGCGGTCTCTACGAGCAGTACTTC. Translating gives CASASGLYEQYF.